This record concerns one TCR beta chain sequence. This clonotype was found many times. What antigen it recognizes has not been identified. Nothing much larger sits one base from this clone, and base qualities are not available. These reads were obtained on an Illumina Genome Analyzer IIx. The public sequencing data were trimmed at Q25 with fastp and processed into clonotypes with MiXCR by TCRdb, which kept only in-frame beta chains. Identical CDR3 proteins give one entry, which carries the most common genes and DNA. The sample records about 50,000 distinct CDR3 sequences, less than 8% of which are singletons. Clones ranked in the top ten supply roughly 15% of the sample. The data belong to a study of patients with pleural tuberculosis (dated by TCRdb to 2014 to 2015). For CDR1 and CDR2, the germline V gene lists MDHEN and SYDVKM. The CDR3 measures 15 amino acids from cysteine to phenylalanine. CDR3 DNA is the only sequence kept; it has 45 bases, read in frame from the first base. V gives up 2 bases and J gives up 4 bases, and the segment between their germline ends measures 9 bases.

The chain uses TRBV28 and TRBJ2-6; the D gene lacks a confident call. The receptor's source is a human donor with pleural tuberculosis. The CDR3 protein sequence reads: CASSLALPGANVLTF. The DNA sequence follows: TGTGCCAGCAGTTTAGCCCTCCCCGGGGCCAACGTCCTGACTTTC.